These 29 T cell receptor beta chains came from one sample sequenced in a study of cytomegalovirus exposure and HLA in healthy donors. The data were produced by immunoSEQ multiplex PCR, yet TCRdb's version contains in-frame clones alone and is incomplete. The sample lists 250,000 to 300,000 clones; nearly 90% were seen once. Sequencing was performed on PBMCs. The receptors shown here come from a woman younger than 35 in good health and CMV-seronegative.

V gene TRBV11-1 combines with J gene TRBJ2-3; a weak D match, TRBD1 (5 bases). Per germline, CDR1 SGHAT and CDR2 FQDESV (reference sequence). CDR3 length: 18 residues. The V end was cut by 1 base, the J end by 4 bases, with 21 bases between. CDR3 residues: CASSLDLTPRWGADTQYF. Written as DNA, the CDR3 is TGTGCCAGCAGCTTAGACCTCACTCCACGGTGGGGCGCAGATACGCAGTATTTT.

The chain combines TRBV2 with TRBJ2-7; possibly TRBD2 for D (6 bases). Germline CDR1 SNHLY, CDR2 FYNNEI. V lost 2 bases to trimming and J lost 1 base, with 15 bases between them. CDR3 length equals 16 residues. CDR3 sequence: CASSELSEGKSYEQYF. The CDR3 DNA follows: TGTGCCAGCAGTGAATTATCGGAGGGGAAATCCTACGAGCAGTACTTC. Supplemented by reference TRBV2 and TRBJ2-7, the full variable domain reads EPEVTQTPSHQVTQMGQEVILRCVPISNHLYFYWYRQILGQKVEFLVSFYNNEISEKSEIFDDQFSVERPDGSNFTLKIRSTKLEDSAMYFCASSELSEGKSYEQYFGPGTRLTVT.

A note on this clone: At one end the junction does not follow the germline gene, possibly because of a read error. CDR3 bases: TGTGCTAGCAGCTTAGGGGAGGTTGGGATTAGCACAGATACGCAGTATTTT. This translates into CASSLGEVGISTDTQYF. The chain has TRBV7-7 and TRBJ2-3, with TRBD2 as a possible D gene (6 bases). Germline V gene data show CDR1 as SSHAT and CDR2 as FNYEAQ (reference sequence). This CDR3 is built from 17 residues.

The chain links TRBV19 to TRBJ2-5; the match to TRBD2 covers 7 bases. With V trimmed by 6 bases and J by 4 bases, 8 bases remained unmatched. Germline values: CDR1 LNHDA, CDR2 SQIVND (reference sequence). CDR3 length: 14 residues. The CDR3 here is CASSSGLVRETQYF. CDR3 DNA sequence: TGTGCCAGTAGCTCCGGACTAGTGAGAGAGACCCAGTACTTC.

The V call is TRBV27, the J call TRBJ1-2; 11 bases match TRBD1. The trim removed 6 bases at V and 4 bases at J, leaving 4 bases unmatched. Germline V gene data show CDR1 as MNHEY and CDR2 as SMNVEV (reference sequence). The length of the CDR3 is 14 residues. CDR3 sequence: CASSRTGGGYGYTF. CDR3 sequence (DNA): TGTGCCAGCAGCCGGACAGGGGGCGGCTATGGCTACACCTTC.

The gene calls are TRBV28 and TRBJ1-5, with D possibly TRBD1 on 6 matching bases. CDR1 and CDR2 (germline): MDHEN, SYDVKM. Trimming removed 6 bases at V and 7 bases at J, with 16 bases between. The CDR3 is 14 residues long. This CDR3 reads CASRLRDNEQPQHF. DNA for the CDR3: TGTGCCAGCAGACTCCGGGACAACGAACAGCCCCAGCATTTT.

V usage is TRBV6-5 and J usage is TRBJ1-1, with a weak D call TRBD1 (6 bases). V lost 6 bases to trimming and J lost 8 bases, with 10 bases between them. CDR1 and CDR2 from the germline V gene are MNHEY and SVGAGI. The CDR3 runs to 11 residues. CDR3 sequence (DNA): TGTGCCAGCAGCGAGGGGACAGAAGCTTTCTTT. Its translation is CASSEGTEAFF.

This clone has only a few counts. The chain recombines TRBV5-4 with TRBJ1-2; no clear D gene. CDR1 is SGHNT, CDR2 YYREEE, per germline (reference sequence). Trimming shortened V by 2 bases and J by 7 bases, and 9 bases separated the two germline ends. The CDR3 extends over 12 amino acids. The CDR3 here is CASSFRGSGYTF. The CDR3 coding sequence is TGTGCCAGCAGCTTCCGAGGCAGTGGCTACACCTTC.

V and J are TRBV10-3 and TRBJ1-2; 8 nucleotides line up with TRBD1. J was trimmed by 2 bases and V by 2 bases; bases with no gene match: 16. Per the germline V gene, CDR1 is ENHRY and CDR2 is SYGVKD. This CDR3 region has 19 residues. Written as DNA, the CDR3 is TGTGCCATCAGTGAGCCCCAAGCCCTATATGCAGGGGGCAACTATGGCTACACCTTC. Residues: CAISEPQALYAGGNYGYTF.

In this sample, this clone turned up once. The chain has TRBV9 and TRBJ1-1; tentatively, D is TRBD1 (5 bases). The germline V gene encodes CDR1 SGDLS and CDR2 YYNGEE. Trimming pared 0 bases from V and 0 bases from J, leaving 18 bases between. This CDR3 region has 18 residues. CDR3 sequence: CASSVVSRAGWMNTEAFF. The CDR3 bases are TGTGCCAGCAGCGTAGTTAGTAGGGCAGGGTGGATGAACACTGAAGCTTTCTTT.

This chain connects TRBV18 to TRBJ1-1; no definite D call. The CDR3 totals 13 residues. V dropped 6 bases and J dropped 2 bases, with 10 bases sitting between them. Germline CDR1 KGHSH, CDR2 LQKENI. The DNA of the CDR3 is TGTGCCAGCTCCCCAATCCTCAACACTGAAGCTTTCTTT. The encoded protein is CASSPILNTEAFF.

CDR3: CASSRGGSNQPQHF. DNA for the CDR3: TGTGCCAGCAGCAGAGGGGGTAGCAATCAGCCCCAGCATTTT. This rearrangement joins TRBV5-4 to TRBJ1-5; weak D call: TRBD1 (6 bases). V lost 4 bases, J lost 0 bases, and 8 bases lay in between. There are 14 residues in the CDR3. Germline CDR1 SGHNT, CDR2 YYREEE (reference sequence).

The chain has TRBV2 and TRBJ2-2; 8 nucleotides line up with TRBD1. The V and J ends lost 4 bases and 3 bases, in that order; junction bases with no gene match: 4. This CDR3 contains 15 residues. The germline gives CDR1 SNHLY, CDR2 FYNNEI. The CDR3 sequence is CASSAGTGYTGELFF. The CDR3 DNA reads as TGTGCCAGCAGTGCCGGGACAGGATACACCGGGGAGCTGTTTTTT.

The rearrangement links TRBV27 to TRBJ1-3, with a tentative D call TRBD1 (6 bases). This CDR3 is 16 amino acids long. The germline V gene encodes CDR1 MNHEY and CDR2 SMNVEV (reference sequence). Deletions cut 8 bases from V and 6 bases from J, with 23 bases between. The chain's CDR3 is CASGPSSGEFLNTIYF. CDR3 in DNA: TGTGCCAGCGGACCCTCATCAGGGGAGTTTTTAAACACCATATATTTT.

The chain joins TRBV4-1 to TRBJ2-7, with D possibly matching TRBD1 (5 bases). CDR3 size: 17 residues. Germline CDR1 is MGHRA and CDR2 is YSYEKL. The germline V and J ends were trimmed by 4 bases and 1 base, with 20 bases remaining between them. Here the CDR3 reads CASSRRGLPGSSYEQYF. CDR3 DNA: TGCGCCAGCAGCCGAAGGGGCCTTCCAGGCAGTTCCTACGAGCAGTACTTC.

This clone was found once. The chain links TRBV28 to TRBJ2-5, with TRBD2 identical over 11 bases. Trimming took 5 bases from V and 5 from J; bases not matched to a gene: 10. Germline CDR1 is MDHEN and CDR2 is SYDVKM. CDR3 length: 16 residues. This CDR3 reads CASSPRGLAGEETQYF. The CDR3 nucleotides are TGTGCCAGCAGTCCCCGAGGACTAGCGGGCGAGGAGACCCAGTACTTC.

This sequence joins TRBV6-1 and TRBJ2-1, with 8 bases aligning to TRBD2. The CDR3 is 15 amino acids. With 4 bases clipped from V and 3 bases from J, the junction kept 5 bases outside the gene matches. The germline V gene has CDR1 MNHNS and CDR2 SASEGT. CDR3 nucleotides: TGTGCCAGCAGTGCGGCCGGGGGGGTCTACAATGAGCAGTTCTTC. Encoded protein: CASSAAGGVYNEQFF.

This chain links TRBV2 with TRBJ1-5, with D perhaps matching TRBD1 (6 bases). Germline V gives CDR1 SNHLY, CDR2 FYNNEI. The V gene lost 4 bases and the J gene lost 3 bases, with 13 bases spanning the gap. CDR3 length: 15 amino acids. DNA of the CDR3: TGTGCCAGCAGTGCCCAGGACAGAGCCAATCAGCCCCAGCATTTT. Protein: CASSAQDRANQPQHF.

This chain links TRBV28 with TRBJ2-3, with 8 nucleotides matching TRBD2. Looked up from germline, CDR1 is MDHEN and CDR2 is SYDVKM. J lost 0 bases, V lost 7 bases, and 6 bases had no gene match. CDR3 length equals 15 residues. CDR3 bases: TGTGCCAGCACTCCAAGCGGGGGTAGCACAGATACGCAGTATTTT. Protein product: CASTPSGGSTDTQYF.

The chain combines TRBV27 with TRBJ1-2; D is ambiguous. In germline, CDR1 is MNHEY, CDR2 SMNVEV (reference sequence). The CDR3 has 14 amino acids. V was clipped by 4 bases and J by 4 bases, with 13 bases between them. CDR3 sequence: CASSYERTGYGYTF. The DNA of the CDR3 is TGTGCCAGCAGTTATGAGAGGACTGGCTATGGCTACACCTTC.

V usage is TRBV10-3 and J usage is TRBJ2-3, with TRBD1 as a possible D gene (6 bases). CDR3 size: 14 residues. Germline CDR1 is ENHRY and CDR2 is SYGVKD. Between the trimmed V and J ends, which lost 4 bases and 0 bases, there was a span of 8 bases. In DNA form, the CDR3 reads TGTGCCATCAGTGGGACAGCTAGCACAGATACGCAGTATTTT. Protein product: CAISGTASTDTQYF.

DNA for the CDR3: TGTGCCAGCAGTTCGTTTACAGGGGCGGGCGAGCAGTACTTC. This gives the protein CASSSFTGAGEQYF. This sequence joins TRBV28 and TRBJ2-7; TRBD1 matches at 7 bases. CDR1 and CDR2 (germline): MDHEN, SYDVKM. Trimming cost V 4 bases and J 6 bases; bases outside gene matches: 9. This CDR3 comprises 14 residues. Full variable domain (missing parts from reference TRBV28 and TRBJ2-7): DVKVTQSSRYLVKRTGEKVFLECVQDMDHENMFWYRQDPGLGLRLIYFSYDVKMKEKGDIPEGYSVSREKKERFSLILESASTNQTSMYLCASSSFTGAGEQYFGPGTRLTVT.

This chain connects TRBV28 to TRBJ2-7, with 8 nucleotides matching TRBD1. The CDR3 totals 12 residues. CDR1 is MDHEN and CDR2 is SYDVKM in the germline V gene. The V segment lost 9 bases and the J segment 4 bases; nucleotides outside the gene matches: 5. The DNA for the CDR3 is TGTGCCAGGGACAGGGCACCATACGAGCAGTACGTC. It specifies CARDRAPYEQYV.

V and J are TRBV5-6 and TRBJ1-2; weak D call: TRBD1 (5 bases). Germline V lookup: CDR1 SGHDT, CDR2 YYEEEE. Between the trimmed V and J ends, which lost 4 bases and 1 base, there was a span of 8 bases. The CDR3 length is 13 residues. The CDR3 protein is CASSPGHNYGYTF. In nucleotides, the CDR3 is TGTGCCAGCAGCCCCGGACATAACTATGGCTACACCTTC.

As concerns this clone: Relative to the germline gene, one junction end is altered; a read error may explain this. The chain has TRBV7-2 and TRBJ1-2, with TRBD1 matching over 8 bases. Looked up from germline, CDR1 is SGHTA and CDR2 is FQGNSA. This CDR3 spans 13 amino acids. The CDR3: CASSLATGGSFVF. CDR3 coding DNA: TGTGCCAGCAGCTTAGCTACAGGGGGTTCATTCGTCTTC.

The chain employs TRBV18 and TRBJ2-2; TRBD1 is a possible D gene (5 bases). The CDR3 spans 17 residues. CDR1 is KGHSH, CDR2 LQKENI, per germline. The germline V and J ends were trimmed by 0 bases and 3 bases, with 14 bases remaining between them. The CDR3 protein is CASSPPGRAVDTGELFF. The CDR3 coding sequence is TGTGCCAGCTCACCACCAGGCAGGGCGGTGGACACCGGGGAGCTGTTTTTT.

The rearrangement uses TRBV10-1 and TRBJ2-2; maybe TRBD2 (6 bases). The germline V gene encodes CDR1 WNHNN and CDR2 SYGVQD (reference sequence). Trimming removed 2 bases from V and 0 bases from J, with 10 bases in between. There are 16 residues in the CDR3. CDR3 in amino acids: CASSEVAGSNTGELFF. The CDR3, as DNA: TGCGCCAGCAGTGAGGTGGCGGGATCGAACACCGGGGAGCTGTTTTTT.

V gene TRBV6-5 combines with J gene TRBJ1-2, with a tentative D call TRBD1 (6 bases). The germline V gene encodes CDR1 MNHEY and CDR2 SVGAGI. This CDR3 has 13 residues. The V and J ends lost 2 bases and 7 bases respectively, with 11 bases between them. The CDR3 DNA sequence: TGTGCCAGCAGTTACGGGGGGGCGGTTGGCTACACCTTC. Amino acid sequence: CASSYGGAVGYTF.

This clone has a single count. The chain is built from TRBV4-1 and TRBJ2-5, with TRBD2 matching over 8 bases. CDR1 and CDR2 from the germline V gene are MGHRA and YSYEKL. V was clipped by 2 bases and J by 5 bases; unmatched bases: 13. The CDR3 totals 17 residues. CDR3: CASSQLFTGGRVETQYF. In DNA form, the CDR3 reads TGCGCCAGCAGCCAACTTTTCACGGGGGGGCGGGTTGAGACCCAGTACTTC.